What follows are 11 T cell receptor beta chains derived from one specimen sequenced in a study of CD8 T cells in Susac syndrome. An amount of RNA that ranged from roughly 0.45 to 1 ug was reverse transcribed with random hexamers. MiXCR was run by TCRdb on the immunoSEQ multiplex PCR reads, yielding one entry per CDR3 protein. The repertoire holds 400,000 or so distinct CDR3 sequences, with approximately 89% as singletons. Sequencing input: CD8+ T cells from PBMCs. These receptors were obtained from a human donor with multiple sclerosis.

The V gene is TRBV7-9, the J gene TRBJ2-2, with 7 bases fitting TRBD1. Looked up from germline, CDR1 is SEHNR and CDR2 is FQNEAQ (reference sequence). After removal of 5 bases from V and 3 bases from J, the junction contained 9 bases not matched to a gene. This CDR3 spans 16 amino acids. The CDR3 bases are TGTGCCAGCAGCCCCTTTGGGGACAGCTACACCGGGGAGCTGTTTTTT. Its translation is CASSPFGDSYTGELFF.

V and J are TRBV27 and TRBJ2-7; 7 positions agree with TRBD2. Looked up from germline, CDR1 is MNHEY and CDR2 is SMNVEV (reference sequence). The CDR3 contains 17 residues. V shed 6 bases, J shed 3 bases, and the junction held 17 bases outside the gene matches. CDR3 in amino acids: CASRRALGGGGGYEQYF. CDR3 in DNA: TGTGCCAGCAGACGCGCCCTTGGAGGCGGGGGTGGCTACGAGCAGTACTTC.

This chain joins TRBV30 and TRBJ2-7; D might be TRBD1 (6 bases). The CDR3 has 12 residues. Between the trimmed V and J ends, which lost 3 bases and 4 bases, there was a span of 10 bases. Germline lookup yields CDR1 GTSNPN and CDR2 SVGIG (reference sequence). The chain's CDR3 is CAWSGQGYEQYF. The CDR3 region has the DNA TGTGCCTGGAGCGGGCAGGGGTACGAGCAGTACTTC.

The V call is TRBV24-1, the J call TRBJ2-1; 7 bases agree with TRBD1. The CDR3 consists of 14 residues. Trimming took 4 bases from V and 8 from J; bases not matched to a gene: 7. Germline CDR1 is KGHDR and CDR2 is SFDVKD. The CDR3 spells CATSDKTGWDEQFF. CDR3 DNA: TGTGCCACCAGTGACAAGACAGGGTGGGATGAGCAGTTCTTC.

This rearrangement joins TRBV7-9 to TRBJ2-2, with D possibly matching TRBD2 (5 bases). The CDR3 totals 15 residues. Germline values: CDR1 SEHNR, CDR2 FQNEAQ (reference sequence). Trimming stripped 5 bases from V and 3 bases from J, with 13 bases between. The chain's CDR3 is CASSPEELYTGELFF. DNA of the CDR3: TGTGCCAGCAGCCCGGAGGAACTGTACACCGGGGAGCTGTTTTTT.

The gene calls are TRBV30 and TRBJ2-1, with 7 bases identical to TRBD1. After removal of 2 bases from V and 8 bases from J, the junction contained 0 bases not matched to a gene. Germline V gene sequence: CDR1 GTSNPN, CDR2 SVGIG (reference sequence). The CDR3 has 11 residues. CDR3 loop: CAWSQGDEQFF. DNA of the CDR3: TGTGCCTGGAGTCAGGGGGATGAGCAGTTCTTC.

The chain recombines TRBV25-1 with TRBJ1-2; perhaps TRBD1 as D (5 bases). Germline-derived CDR1 and CDR2 are MGHDK and SYGVNS. The CDR3 length is 15 residues. Trimming removed 2 bases from V and 8 bases from J, with 18 bases in between. The CDR3 protein is CASSEGVWGGDGYTF. CDR3 sequence (DNA): TGTGCCAGCAGTGAAGGGGTATGGGGAGGGGACGGCTACACCTTC.

CDR3 coding DNA: TGTGCCAGCAGCGTAGAGGGTAGCTTCGACGAGCAGTACTTC. It is translated as CASSVEGSFDEQYF. The chain couples TRBV9 to TRBJ2-7; no clear D gene. The CDR3 loop spans 14 amino acids. The V end lost 0 bases, the J end lost 5 bases, and 12 bases lay between the germline ends. From germline, CDR1 is SGDLS and CDR2 YYNGEE.

The chain recombines TRBV27 with TRBJ2-5; no definite D call. This CDR3 is 13 amino acids long. The V end was cut by 2 bases, the J end by 5 bases, with 9 bases between. Germline loops: CDR1 MNHEY, CDR2 SMNVEV (reference sequence). CDR3 nucleotide sequence: TGTGCCAGCAGTTTAGGTTGGCCCGAGACCCAGTACTTC. Its protein product is CASSLGWPETQYF.

J is TRBJ2-3 and V is TRBV6-1; 9 nucleotides agree with TRBD2. CDR3 length: 15 amino acids. Germline V gives CDR1 MNHNS, CDR2 SASEGT. V was clipped by 7 bases and J by 3 bases; unmatched bases: 8. The CDR3 DNA reads as TGTGCCAGCACCGCCGGGACTAGCCTGACAGATACGCAGTATTTT. It yields the protein CASTAGTSLTDTQYF.

J is TRBJ2-7 and V is TRBV2; the D is unclear. Germline-derived CDR1 and CDR2 are SNHLY and FYNNEI. V shed 5 bases and J shed 3 bases, with 14 bases lying between them. The CDR3 is 14 amino acids. The CDR3 region has the DNA TGTGCCAGCAGTCTGGGAAAACGGAACTACGAGCAGTACTTC. It translates to CASSLGKRNYEQYF.